Listed below are T cell receptor beta chains from one sample, sequenced in a study of blood T cell repertoires in COVID-19. The method was immunoSEQ multiplex PCR; TCRdb's version includes in-frame clones alone and lacks a portion of them. The sample has around 200,000 clones, roughly 80% seen once. The sequencing input was peripheral blood. These receptors were obtained from a woman aged 80 or older with active or convalescent COVID-19. Each CDR3 is given with its conserved first and last residue. The D gene is left open where the match is weak. For some rows the clone size is stated as once, few or many, or as a class when expanded; others skip it.

>TRBV7-8|TRBJ1-6|few|NA
CASSLVQGGSYNSPLHF
TGTGCCAGCAGCTTAGTACAGGGCGGCTCCTATAATTCACCCCTCCACTTT
>TRBV11-3|TRBJ2-1|NA|TRBD2
CASRISGGKNEQFF
TGTGCCAGCAGGATTTCGGGGGGTAAGAATGAGCAGTTCTTC
>TRBV5-4|TRBJ2-1|NA|TRBD1
CASSPVGQGSVREQFF
TGTGCCAGCAGCCCAGTGGGACAGGGCAGTGTCCGTGAGCAGTTCTTC
>TRBV7-2|TRBJ2-3|NA|TRBD2
CASSLMALAEDTQYF
TGTGCCAGCAGCTTAATGGCACTAGCGGAAGACACGCAGTATTTT
>TRBV11-2|TRBJ2-2|once|TRBD2
CASSLRAGGPTGELFF
TGTGCCAGCAGCTTAAGAGCGGGAGGGCCCACCGGGGAGCTGTTTTTT
>TRBV3-1/TRBV3-2|TRBJ2-5|NA|NA
CASSQAPFSRQETQYF
TGTGCCAGCAGCCAAGCCCCCTTTAGTCGTCAAGAGACCCAGTACTTC
>TRBV5-4|TRBJ1-2|NA|NA
CASSSGFSLANYGYTF
TGTGCCAGCAGCTCCGGTTTTAGCCTAGCTAACTATGGCTACACCTTC
>TRBV27|TRBJ2-1|NA|NA
CASSLQGLGKDEQFF
TGTGCCAGCAGTCTCCAGGGCCTTGGTAAGGATGAGCAGTTCTTC
>TRBV4-2|TRBJ1-1|NA|NA
CASSQVSGNTEAFF
TGTGCCAGCAGCCAAGTGTCAGGGAACACTGAAGCTTTCTTT
>TRBV19|TRBJ2-2|NA|NA
CASSIGQVRNTGELFF
TGTGCCAGTAGTATAGGGCAGGTGAGGAACACCGGGGAGCTGTTTTTT
>TRBV19|TRBJ1-2|NA|NA
CASSGTRTTLNYGYTF
TGTGCCAGTAGCGGGACTCGGACCACCCTAAACTATGGCTACACCTTC
>TRBV15|TRBJ2-5|NA|TRBD2
CATSGGRLAGKETQYF
TGTGCCACCAGCGGAGGACGACTAGCGGGGAAAGAGACCCAGTACTTC
>TRBV29-1|TRBJ1-1|NA|TRBD1
CSVEVTGGVTEAFF
TGCAGCGTTGAAGTGACAGGGGGCGTCACTGAAGCTTTCTTT
>TRBV18|TRBJ2-7|NA|NA
CASSPSRVSYEQYF
TGTGCCAGCTCACCATCCCGGGTCTCCTACGAGCAGTACTTC
>TRBV25-1|TRBJ2-7|once|NA
CASSDLTGLREQYF
TGTGCCAGCAGTGATTTAACAGGATTGCGGGAGCAGTACTTC
>TRBV15|TRBJ2-1|NA|TRBD2
CATKAGFINNEQFF
TGTGCCACTAAAGCGGGGTTCATCAACAATGAGCAGTTCTTC
>TRBV29-1|TRBJ2-5|NA|TRBD2
CSVDSGLAGGPRETQYF
TGCAGCGTTGATTCGGGACTAGCGGGAGGGCCGAGGGAGACCCAGTACTTC
>TRBV7-2|TRBJ2-7|NA|TRBD2
CASSRASGSPLEQYF
TGTGCCAGCAGCCGCGCTAGCGGGAGTCCGCTCGAGCAGTACTTC
>TRBV14|TRBJ2-3|NA|TRBD2
CASSQVLAGGADTQYF
TGTGCCAGCAGCCAAGTCCTAGCGGGAGGTGCAGATACGCAGTATTTT
>TRBV3-1/TRBV3-2|TRBJ1-4|NA|NA
CASSQVGGSNEKLFF
TGTGCCAGCAGCCAAGTTGGGGGGTCTAATGAAAAACTGTTTTTT